This passage covers 25 T cell receptor beta chains from one sample sequenced in a study of cytomegalovirus exposure and HLA in healthy donors. Here immunoSEQ multiplex PCR was the method, and the copy in TCRdb shows in-frame clones only, minus some. This sample carries some 140,000 clones, about 86% of them seen once, and the ten largest clones take 2.9%. Sequenced input: PBMCs. These receptors came from a man in his late teens or twenties in good health and CMV-seronegative.

The V gene is TRBV6-6, the J gene TRBJ1-1; D not resolved. CDR1 is MNHNY and CDR2 is SVGAGI in the germline V gene (reference sequence). The CDR3 length is 13 residues. Trimming took off 5 bases at V and 0 bases at J, with 7 bases between the two ends. CDR3 loop: CASSAGMNTEAFF. CDR3 nucleotides: TGTGCCAGCAGTGCCGGGATGAACACTGAAGCTTTCTTT.

The chain joins TRBV25-1 to TRBJ2-1; D possibly corresponds to TRBD2 (6 bases). The germline V gene encodes CDR1 MGHDK and CDR2 SYGVNS. Deletions cut 6 bases from V and 5 bases from J, with 20 bases between. CDR3 size: 16 residues. The chain's CDR3 is CASSEPGLTTDNEQFF. In nucleotides, the CDR3 is TGTGCCAGCAGCGAGCCGGGACTCACGACTGACAATGAGCAGTTCTTC.

This chain uses TRBV14 with TRBJ2-5; TRBD1 matches 7 bases. Germline V gives CDR1 SGHDN, CDR2 FVKESK. V shed 5 bases and J 5 bases; nucleotides not matched to a gene: 11. The CDR3 sequence is 15 residues long. DNA of the CDR3: TGTGCCAGCAGCAAATTACAGGGGCCTCGGGAGACCCAGTACTTC. Translation gives CASSKLQGPRETQYF.

The rearrangement joins TRBV5-4 to TRBJ1-1, with 8 nucleotides matching TRBD1. The CDR3 has 13 amino acids. V was pared by 2 bases and J by 7 bases, with 4 bases of the junction left unmatched. The germline gives CDR1 SGHNT, CDR2 YYREEE (reference sequence). CDR3 region: CASSFDRGSEAFF. The CDR3 nucleotides read TGTGCCAGCAGCTTTGACAGGGGTAGTGAAGCTTTCTTT. Using reference TRBV5-4 and TRBJ1-1 for the parts outside the CDR3, the full variable domain is ETGVTQSPTHLIKTRGQQVTLRCSSQSGHNTVSWYQQALGQGPQFIFQYYREEENGRGNFPPRFSGLQFPNYSSELNVNALELDDSALYLCASSFDRGSEAFFGQGTRLTVV.

This sequence joins TRBV10-3 and TRBJ1-2; TRBD1 matches at 7 bases. With V trimmed by 5 bases and J by 3 bases, 9 bases remained unmatched. The CDR3 is 15 amino acids. The germline CDR1 and CDR2 sequences are ENHRY and SYGVKD. CDR3 DNA: TGTGCCATCAGTAATCCACAGGGGACGGACTATGGCTACACCTTC. It translates to CAISNPQGTDYGYTF.

This clone occurred once. The rearrangement joins TRBV28 to TRBJ2-7, with D possibly TRBD1 on 6 matching bases. Germline CDR1 is MDHEN and CDR2 is SYDVKM. V dropped 8 bases and J dropped 4 bases, with 9 bases sitting between them. CDR3 length equals 11 residues. CDR3 coding DNA: TGTGCCAGCGGGGGCTCATACGAGCAGTACTTC. Translating it yields CASGGSYEQYF.

This chain connects TRBV28 to TRBJ1-5; 12 bases are a match to TRBD1. V lost 5 bases, J lost 2 bases, and 10 bases stayed unmatched. Germline V gives CDR1 MDHEN, CDR2 SYDVKM. The CDR3 has 18 amino acids. The DNA of the CDR3 is TGTGCCAGCAGTCCAACCGGGACAGGGGGCCGGGGCAATCAGCCCCAGCATTTT. Its protein is CASSPTGTGGRGNQPQHF. Full variable domain (remainder filled in from reference TRBV28 and TRBJ1-5): DVKVTQSSRYLVKRTGEKVFLECVQDMDHENMFWYRQDPGLGLRLIYFSYDVKMKEKGDIPEGYSVSREKKERFSLILESASTNQTSMYLCASSPTGTGGRGNQPQHFGDGTRLSIL.

This clone appeared a few times. This chain links TRBV2 with TRBJ2-7, with 7 bases that match TRBD2. Germline CDR1 reads SNHLY; CDR2 reads FYNNEI. There are 14 residues in the CDR3. V lost 5 bases and J lost 1; bases outside the gene matches: 5. The CDR3 region has the DNA TGTGCCAGCAGTTACGGGAGGACGTCCTACGAGCAGTACTTC. Its translation is CASSYGRTSYEQYF.

CDR3 protein: CASSENAGVNEKLFF. The CDR3 DNA follows: TGTGCCAGCAGTGAAAATGCGGGAGTTAATGAAAAACTGTTTTTT. This sequence joins TRBV6-1 and TRBJ1-4; D unclear. Germline CDR1 reads MNHNS; CDR2 reads SASEGT. The V end lost 2 bases, the J end lost 4 bases, and 11 bases lay between the germline ends. CDR3 length equals 15 residues.

The gene calls are TRBV28 and TRBJ2-7; perhaps TRBD2 as D (5 bases). The CDR3 covers 11 residues. V lost 11 bases to trimming and J lost 5 bases, with 13 bases between them. The germline V gene encodes CDR1 MDHEN and CDR2 SYDVKM. The CDR3 sequence: CAQPGFNEQYF. CDR3 nucleotides: TGTGCCCAACCGGGGTTTAACGAGCAGTACTTC.

By sample share, this clone is medium-sized. The genes are TRBV28 and TRBJ2-1, with TRBD2 identical over 8 bases. From germline, CDR1 is MDHEN and CDR2 SYDVKM. This CDR3 has 14 amino acids. Unmatched junction bases numbered 3, after V lost 7 bases and J lost 1 base. CDR3: CASNREGSYNEQFF. CDR3 coding DNA: TGTGCCAGCAACCGGGAGGGGTCCTACAATGAGCAGTTCTTC.

The chain recombines TRBV10-3 with TRBJ2-1; 8 bases match TRBD2. V trimming: 10 bases; J trimming: 4 bases; junction bases outside the gene matches: 6. The CDR3 runs 13 residues. Germline V gene lookup returns CDR1 ENHRY and CDR2 SYGVKD. The CDR3 DNA follows: TGTGCCAGCGCGGGGGGCCCGTACAATGAGCAGTTCTTC. Translated: CASAGGPYNEQFF.

The chain carries TRBV19 and TRBJ1-6; D is unresolved. Germline V gives CDR1 LNHDA, CDR2 SQIVND (reference sequence). V was pared by 4 bases and J by 0 bases, with 7 bases between. The CDR3 runs to 15 residues. CDR3 coding DNA: TGTGCCAGTAGTACCCTAAGCTCCTATAATTCACCCCTCCACTTT. This encodes CASSTLSSYNSPLHF.

The chain couples TRBV28 to TRBJ1-5; D gene uncertain. CDR1 MDHEN and CDR2 SYDVKM come from the germline V gene. The CDR3 sequence is 14 residues long. V was trimmed by 2 bases and J by 16 bases, leaving 21 bases between them. CDR3 nucleotides: TGTGCCAGCAGTTTAAGGAGTCGGAGTTCGAGGCTACATTTT. It specifies CASSLRSRSSRLHF. Full variable domain (remainder filled in from reference TRBV28 and TRBJ1-5): DVKVTQSSRYLVKRTGEKVFLECVQDMDHENMFWYRQDPGLGLRLIYFSYDVKMKEKGDIPEGYSVSREKKERFSLILESASTNQTSMYLCASSLRSRSSRLHFGDGTRLSIL.

A note on this clone: In the same sample, other DNA sequences code for this CDR3. The genes are TRBV5-1 and TRBJ2-5; no firm D call. V lost 8 bases and J lost 0, with 8 bases in between. This CDR3 has 12 amino acids. The germline V gene has CDR1 SGHRS and CDR2 YFSETQ. CDR3 in amino acids: CASRENQETQYF. The CDR3 DNA reads TGCGCCAGTAGAGAGAACCAAGAGACCCAGTACTTC.

The chain recombines TRBV10-3 with TRBJ1-2; D uncertain. V was trimmed by 1 base and J by 3 bases, leaving 15 bases between them. The germline V gene has CDR1 ENHRY and CDR2 SYGVKD. The CDR3 covers 16 residues. This CDR3 reads CAISEYSQLRDYGYTF. In DNA, the CDR3 is TGTGCCATCAGTGAGTACAGCCAACTTCGCGACTATGGCTACACCTTC.

Only one count was recorded for this clone. The chain recombines TRBV10-3 with TRBJ2-7; 7 bases line up with TRBD1. The junction had 3 bases not matched to a gene; V was cut back by 4 bases and J by 6 bases. There are 12 residues in the CDR3. Looked up from germline, CDR1 is ENHRY and CDR2 is SYGVKD. As DNA, the CDR3 is TGTGCCATCAGTGCTGACAGGGCCGAGCAGTACTTC. This gives the protein CAISADRAEQYF.

The rearrangement uses TRBV18 and TRBJ2-7; D possibly corresponds to TRBD2 (6 bases). V was pared by 2 bases and J by 6 bases, with 17 bases between. Germline values: CDR1 KGHSH, CDR2 LQKENI. This CDR3 has 15 residues. CDR3 amino acids: CASSPSAGPLGEQYF. The CDR3 DNA sequence: TGTGCCAGCTCACCAAGCGCGGGACCTTTGGGCGAGCAGTACTTC.

This clone was seen just once. The J gene is TRBJ2-7, the V gene TRBV6-5; the match to TRBD1 covers 10 bases. The CDR3 spans 14 residues. Unmatched junction bases numbered 4, after V lost 2 bases and J lost 6 bases. Germline-derived CDR1 and CDR2 are MNHEY and SVGAGI. CDR3 coding DNA: TGTGCCAGCAGTTACACAGGGACAGGGGTCGAGCAGTACTTC. It yields the protein CASSYTGTGVEQYF.

This chain uses TRBV12-5 with TRBJ2-2, with D possibly matching TRBD2 (5 bases). The ends were cut back, 0 bases at V and 0 bases at J, with 14 bases in the middle. This CDR3 region has 18 residues. Germline values: CDR1 LGHNT, CDR2 FRNRAP. The CDR3 here is CASGLVRPGSTNTGELFF. DNA for the CDR3: TGTGCTAGTGGTTTGGTACGACCGGGGTCCACGAACACCGGGGAGCTGTTTTTT.

V is TRBV5-1 and J is TRBJ2-3, with 11 positions matching TRBD2. Trimming cost V 0 bases and J 4 bases; bases outside gene matches: 10. The CDR3 length is 18 residues. Germline V gene sequence: CDR1 SGHRS, CDR2 YFSETQ. This CDR3 reads CASSLDLLAGGPPDTQYF. For the CDR3, the DNA is TGCGCCAGCAGCTTGGACCTCTTAGCGGGGGGGCCCCCAGATACGCAGTATTTT.

The V gene is TRBV30, the J gene TRBJ2-3; TRBD2 aligns across 8 bases. Losses at the gene ends were 2 bases for V and 5 bases for J; bases not matched to a gene: 6. The CDR3 has 14 amino acids. The germline CDR1 and CDR2 sequences are GTSNPN and SVGIG (reference sequence). The CDR3 DNA reads as TGTGCCTGGAGTTGGTTAGCGGGAAGAGATACGCAGTATTTT. Amino acids: CAWSWLAGRDTQYF.

This clone was found once. V usage is TRBV7-8 and J usage is TRBJ1-5, with D maybe TRBD1 (6 bases). The CDR3 has 15 amino acids. Germline lookup yields CDR1 SGHVS and CDR2 FQNEAQ. The V gene lost 5 bases and the J gene lost 4 bases, with 15 bases spanning the gap. The CDR3 DNA sequence: TGTGCCAGCAGCGCCTCCGGGGGGCTGAATCAGCCCCAGCATTTT. This encodes CASSASGGLNQPQHF.

The chain employs TRBV28 and TRBJ1-2, with a tentative D call TRBD1 (5 bases). Germline CDR1 is MDHEN and CDR2 is SYDVKM. The CDR3 totals 14 residues. V was trimmed by 7 bases and J by 3 bases, leaving 15 bases between them. The CDR3 region has the DNA TGTGCCAGCATCACAACCGGGGACTACTATGGCTACACCTTC. Translating it yields CASITTGDYYGYTF.

This sequence joins TRBV7-9 and TRBJ1-3; D perhaps matches TRBD1 (6 bases). Trimming took 5 bases from V and 3 from J, leaving 11 bases between them. The CDR3 extends over 14 amino acids. Looked up from germline, CDR1 is SEHNR and CDR2 is FQNEAQ (reference sequence). The CDR3 nucleotides are TGTGCCAGCAGCCCCGGACAGCTTGGAAACACCATATATTTT. Its protein is CASSPGQLGNTIYF.